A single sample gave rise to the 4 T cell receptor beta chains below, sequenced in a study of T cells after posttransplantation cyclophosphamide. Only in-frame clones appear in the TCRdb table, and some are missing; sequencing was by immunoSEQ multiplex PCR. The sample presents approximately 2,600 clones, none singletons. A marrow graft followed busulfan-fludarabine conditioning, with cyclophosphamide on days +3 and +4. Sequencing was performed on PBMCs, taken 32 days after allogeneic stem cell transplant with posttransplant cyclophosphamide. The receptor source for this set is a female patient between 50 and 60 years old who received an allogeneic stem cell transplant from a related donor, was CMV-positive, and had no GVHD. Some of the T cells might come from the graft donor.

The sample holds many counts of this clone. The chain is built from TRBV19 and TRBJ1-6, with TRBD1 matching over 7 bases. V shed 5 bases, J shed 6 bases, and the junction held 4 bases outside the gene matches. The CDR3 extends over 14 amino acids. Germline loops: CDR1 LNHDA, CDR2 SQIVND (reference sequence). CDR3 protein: CASSPWDSNSPLHF. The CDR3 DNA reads TGTGCCAGTAGTCCTTGGGACAGTAATTCACCCCTCCACTTT.

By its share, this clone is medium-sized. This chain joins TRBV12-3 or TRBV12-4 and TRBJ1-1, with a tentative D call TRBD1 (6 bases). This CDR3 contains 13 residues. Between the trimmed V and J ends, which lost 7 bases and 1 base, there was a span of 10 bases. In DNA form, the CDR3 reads TGTGCCAGCACTCCGGGACAGAACACTGAAGCTTTCTTT. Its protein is CASTPGQNTEAFF.

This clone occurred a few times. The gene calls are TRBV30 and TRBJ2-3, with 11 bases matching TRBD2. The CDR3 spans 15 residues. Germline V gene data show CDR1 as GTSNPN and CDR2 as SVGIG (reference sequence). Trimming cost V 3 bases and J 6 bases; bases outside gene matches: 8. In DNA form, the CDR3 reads TGTGCCTGGAGGGCTTTAGCGGGGGGGGTGGATACGCAGTATTTT. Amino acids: CAWRALAGGVDTQYF.

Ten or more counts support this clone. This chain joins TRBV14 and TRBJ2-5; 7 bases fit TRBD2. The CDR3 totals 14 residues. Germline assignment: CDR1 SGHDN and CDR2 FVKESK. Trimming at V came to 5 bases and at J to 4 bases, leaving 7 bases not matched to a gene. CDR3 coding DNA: TGTGCCAGCAGCATTAGCGGGCTCCCAGAGACCCAGTACTTC. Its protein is CASSISGLPETQYF.